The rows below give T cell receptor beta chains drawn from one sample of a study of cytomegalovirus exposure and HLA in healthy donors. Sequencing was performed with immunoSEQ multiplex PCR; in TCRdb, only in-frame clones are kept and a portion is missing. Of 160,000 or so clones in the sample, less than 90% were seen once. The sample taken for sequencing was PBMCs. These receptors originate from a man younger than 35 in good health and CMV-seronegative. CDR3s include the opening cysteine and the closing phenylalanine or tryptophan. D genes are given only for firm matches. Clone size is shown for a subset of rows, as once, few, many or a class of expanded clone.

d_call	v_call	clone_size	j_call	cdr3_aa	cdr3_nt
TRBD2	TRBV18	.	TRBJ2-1	CASSAGLAGVDEQFF	TGTGCCAGCTCAGCGGGACTAGCGGGAGTGGATGAGCAGTTCTTC
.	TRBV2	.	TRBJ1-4	CASTQFNEKLFF	TGTGCCAGCACGCAGTTTAATGAAAAACTGTTTTTT
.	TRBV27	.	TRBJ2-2	CASRDYEGAEELFF	TGTGCCAGCAGGGACTACGAGGGGGCTGAAGAGCTGTTTTTT
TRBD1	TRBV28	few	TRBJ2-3	CASSPRDRMPTDTQYF	TGTGCCAGCAGTCCCCGGGACAGGATGCCTACAGATACGCAGTATTTT
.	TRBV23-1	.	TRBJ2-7	CASSPPSDRAMAGVYEQYF	TGCGCCAGCAGTCCTCCGTCGGACAGGGCAATGGCGGGGGTCTACGAGCAGTACTTC
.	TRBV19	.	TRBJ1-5	CASSIGARNQPQHF	TGTGCCAGTAGTATTGGGGCGCGCAATCAGCCCCAGCATTTT
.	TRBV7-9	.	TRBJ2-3	CASRPTSTDTQYF	TGTGCCAGCAGGCCTACTAGCACAGATACGCAGTATTTT
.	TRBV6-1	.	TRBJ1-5	CASTEGYSNQPQHF	TGTGCCAGCACTGAGGGCTATAGCAATCAGCCCCAGCATTTT
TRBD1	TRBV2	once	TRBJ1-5	CASTAAGGHQPQHF	TGTGCCAGCACGGCGGCAGGGGGACACCAGCCCCAGCATTTT
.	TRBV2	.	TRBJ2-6	CASRLISGANVLTF	TGTGCCAGCAGGCTAATCTCTGGGGCCAACGTCCTGACTTTC
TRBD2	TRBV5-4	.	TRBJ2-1	CASSWNAAGGKFF	TGTGCCAGCAGCTGGAACGCGGCGGGAGGGAAGTTCTTC
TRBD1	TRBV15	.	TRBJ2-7	CATSPDRVRSYEQYF	TGTGCCACCAGCCCCGACAGGGTCCGCTCCTACGAGCAGTACTTC
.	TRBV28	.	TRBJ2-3	CASSITGIEADTQYF	TGTGCCAGTTCCATAACAGGGATCGAGGCAGATACGCAGTATTTT
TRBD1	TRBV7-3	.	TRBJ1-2	CASSQQGADGYTF	TGTGCCAGCAGTCAGCAGGGGGCGGATGGCTACACCTTC
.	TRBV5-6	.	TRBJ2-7	CASSSGLIYEQYF	TGTGCCAGCAGCTCGGGACTGATCTACGAGCAGTACTTC
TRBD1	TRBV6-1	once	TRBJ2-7	CASTLATGATYEQYF	TGTGCCAGCACCCTTGCTACAGGGGCCACCTACGAGCAGTACTTC
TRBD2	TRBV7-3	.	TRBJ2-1	CASMTSGSSEQFF	TGTGCCAGCATGACTAGCGGGAGTAGTGAGCAGTTCTTC
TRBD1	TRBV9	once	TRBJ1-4	CASSAGGTGISEKLFF	TGTGCCAGCAGCGCCGGAGGGACAGGGATTTCTGAAAAACTGTTTTTT
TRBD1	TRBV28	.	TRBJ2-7	CASSLYPGGDEQYF	TGTGCCAGCAGTTTATATCCAGGGGGCGACGAGCAGTACTTC
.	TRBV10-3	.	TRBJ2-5	CAIRAGLQETQYF	TGTGCCATCAGGGCGGGGCTACAAGAGACCCAGTACTTC
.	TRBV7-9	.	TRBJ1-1	CASSLGSGNTEAFF	TGTGCCAGCAGCTTAGGATCCGGGAACACTGAAGCTTTCTTT
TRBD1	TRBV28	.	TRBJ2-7	CASSLSTGLLSYEQYF	TGTGCCAGCAGTCTGTCGACAGGGCTACTTTCCTACGAGCAGTACTTC
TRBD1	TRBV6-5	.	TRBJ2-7	CASTGTGLYEQYF	TGTGCCAGCACCGGGACAGGGCTCTACGAGCAGTACTTC
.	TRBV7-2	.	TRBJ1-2	CASSLLTEGLRGYTF	TGTGCCAGCAGCTTATTAACGGAGGGTTTAAGGGGCTACACCTTC
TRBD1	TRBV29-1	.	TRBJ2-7	CSVTGGTYEQYF	TGCAGCGTGACAGGGGGAACCTACGAGCAGTACTTC
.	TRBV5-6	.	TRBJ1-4	CASSHGEKLFF	TGTGCCAGCAGCCACGGTGAAAAACTGTTTTTT
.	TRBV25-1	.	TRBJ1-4	CASSRIGGANEKLFF	TGTGCCAGCAGTCGCATTGGGGGGGCTAATGAAAAACTGTTTTTT
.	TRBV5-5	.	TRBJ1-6	CASRGGRQYSPLHF	TGTGCCAGCAGGGGGGGGCGTCAGTATTCACCCCTCCACTTT
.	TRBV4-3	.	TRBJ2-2	CASSDGAVGELFF	TGCGCCAGCAGCGATGGGGCGGTCGGGGAGCTGTTTTTT
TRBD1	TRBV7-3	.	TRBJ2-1	CASSPGQGYNEQFF	TGTGCCAGCAGCCCGGGACAGGGTTACAATGAGCAGTTCTTC
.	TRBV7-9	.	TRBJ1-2	CASSLMGAEGGGGYTF	TGTGCCAGCAGCTTAATGGGGGCCGAGGGTGGAGGCGGCTACACCTTC
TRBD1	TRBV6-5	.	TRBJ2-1	CASSFLTGDEQFF	TGTGCCAGCAGCTTTCTGACAGGGGACGAGCAGTTCTTC
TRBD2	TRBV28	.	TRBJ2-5	CASSFPRTSATLMQETQYF	TGTGCCAGCAGTTTTCCCCGGACTAGCGCTACCTTAATGCAAGAGACCCAGTACTTC
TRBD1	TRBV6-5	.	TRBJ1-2	CASSKQGGYGYTF	TGTGCCAGCAGCAAACAGGGGGGCTATGGCTACACCTTC
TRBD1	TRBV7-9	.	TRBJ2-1	CASSSRTGSDNEQFF	TGTGCCAGCAGCTCGAGGACAGGCTCGGACAATGAGCAGTTCTTC
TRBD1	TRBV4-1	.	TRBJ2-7	CASSPHRGLVSGQYF	TGCGCCAGCAGCCCCCACAGGGGCTTAGTGAGTGGGCAGTACTTC